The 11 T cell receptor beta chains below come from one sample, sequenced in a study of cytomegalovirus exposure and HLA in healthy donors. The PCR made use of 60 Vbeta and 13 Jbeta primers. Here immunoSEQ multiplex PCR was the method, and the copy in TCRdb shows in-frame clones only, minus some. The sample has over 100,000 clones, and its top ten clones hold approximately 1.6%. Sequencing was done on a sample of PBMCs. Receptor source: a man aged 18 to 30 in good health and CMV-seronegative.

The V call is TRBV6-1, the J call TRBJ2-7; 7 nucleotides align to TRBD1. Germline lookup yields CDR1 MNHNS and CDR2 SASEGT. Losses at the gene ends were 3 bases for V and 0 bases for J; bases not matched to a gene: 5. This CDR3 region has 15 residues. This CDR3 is CASSERTGNSYEQYF. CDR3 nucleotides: TGTGCCAGCAGTGAGAGGACAGGTAACTCCTACGAGCAGTACTTC.

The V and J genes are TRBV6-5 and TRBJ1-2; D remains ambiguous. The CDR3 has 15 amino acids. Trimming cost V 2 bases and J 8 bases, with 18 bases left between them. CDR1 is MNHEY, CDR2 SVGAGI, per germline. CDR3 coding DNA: TGTGCCAGCAGTTACATCCGGGAACCTCGTTGGGGCTACACCTTC. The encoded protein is CASSYIREPRWGYTF.

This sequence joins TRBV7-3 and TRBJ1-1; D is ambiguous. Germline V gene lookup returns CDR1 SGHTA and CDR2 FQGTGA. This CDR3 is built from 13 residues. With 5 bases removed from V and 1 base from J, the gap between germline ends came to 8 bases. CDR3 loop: CASSQKKNTEAFF. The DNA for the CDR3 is TGTGCCAGCAGCCAGAAGAAGAACACTGAAGCTTTCTTT.

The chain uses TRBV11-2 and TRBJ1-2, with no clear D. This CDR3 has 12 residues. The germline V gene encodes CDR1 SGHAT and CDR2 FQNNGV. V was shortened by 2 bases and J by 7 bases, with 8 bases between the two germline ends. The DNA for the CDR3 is TGTGCCAGCAGCTTACAGCGCCGTGGCTACACCTTC. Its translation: CASSLQRRGYTF.

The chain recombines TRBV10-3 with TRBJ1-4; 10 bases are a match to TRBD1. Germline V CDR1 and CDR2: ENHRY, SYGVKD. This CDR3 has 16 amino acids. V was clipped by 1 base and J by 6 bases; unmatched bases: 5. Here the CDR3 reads CAISEYQTGGDEKLFF. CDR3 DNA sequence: TGTGCCATCAGTGAGTACCAGACAGGGGGCGATGAAAAACTGTTTTTT.

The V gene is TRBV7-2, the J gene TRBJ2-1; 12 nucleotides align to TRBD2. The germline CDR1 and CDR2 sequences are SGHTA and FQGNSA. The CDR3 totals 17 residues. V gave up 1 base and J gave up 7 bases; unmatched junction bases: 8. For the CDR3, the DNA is TGTGCCAGCAGCTTAGTGTCTAGCGGGGGGGGCCAGAATGAGCAGTTCTTC. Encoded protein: CASSLVSSGGGQNEQFF.

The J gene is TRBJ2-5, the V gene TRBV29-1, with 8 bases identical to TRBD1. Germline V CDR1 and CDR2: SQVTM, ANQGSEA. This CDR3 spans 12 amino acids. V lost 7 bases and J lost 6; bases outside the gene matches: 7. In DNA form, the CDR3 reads TGCAGCGCTCGCCAGGGGGCGAAGACCCAGTACTTC. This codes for CSARQGAKTQYF.

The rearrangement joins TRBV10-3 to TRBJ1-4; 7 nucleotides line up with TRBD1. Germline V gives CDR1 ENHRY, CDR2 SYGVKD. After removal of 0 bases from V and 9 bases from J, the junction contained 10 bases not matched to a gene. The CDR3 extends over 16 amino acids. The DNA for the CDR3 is TGTGCCATCAGTGAGTCAGAAGGGGGCGGAAGACAAAAACTGTTTTTT. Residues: CAISESEGGGRQKLFF.

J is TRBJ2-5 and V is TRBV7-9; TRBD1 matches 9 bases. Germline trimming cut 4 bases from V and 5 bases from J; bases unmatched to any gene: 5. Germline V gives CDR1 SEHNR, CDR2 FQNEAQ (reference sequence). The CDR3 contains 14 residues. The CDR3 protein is CASSSTGGLETQYF. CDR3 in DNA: TGTGCCAGCAGCTCGACAGGGGGTCTCGAGACCCAGTACTTC.

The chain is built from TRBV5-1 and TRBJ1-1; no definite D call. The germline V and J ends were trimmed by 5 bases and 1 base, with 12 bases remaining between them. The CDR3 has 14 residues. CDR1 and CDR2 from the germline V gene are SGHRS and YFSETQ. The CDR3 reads CASSPNTGNTEAFF. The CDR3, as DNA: TGCGCCAGCAGTCCTAACACGGGGAACACTGAAGCTTTCTTT.

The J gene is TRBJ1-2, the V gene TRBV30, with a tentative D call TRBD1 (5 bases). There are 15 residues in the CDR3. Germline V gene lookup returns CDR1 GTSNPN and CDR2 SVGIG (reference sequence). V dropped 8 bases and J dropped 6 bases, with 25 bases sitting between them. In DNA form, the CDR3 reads TGTGCCCGGGGGGGGTGGGGACTGCCGAATGATGGCTACACCTTC. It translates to CARGGWGLPNDGYTF.